Presented here are 7 T cell receptor beta chains from one specimen sequenced in a study of CD8 T cells in ankylosing spondylitis. Via MiXCR, TCRdb re-called the 5' RACE reads, giving one row per CDR3 protein. This table has 160,000 or so distinct CDR3 sequences, roughly 10% appearing once. Sequenced: blood, either unsorted or a sorted T cell fraction (not recorded which). The source is a female donor with ankylosing spondylitis or in good health (not recorded which).

This clonotype was seen only a few times. The genes are TRBV29-1 and TRBJ2-5; tentatively, D is TRBD2 (5 bases). Germline V CDR1 and CDR2: SQVTM, ANQGSEA. This CDR3 spans 14 amino acids. Deletions cut 5 bases from V and 9 bases from J, with 22 bases between. The CDR3 DNA reads TGCAGCGTTTTGGGCAGCGAGGTGGGAGCGGCCCAGTACTTC. Translated: CSVLGSEVGAAQYF.

As for this clonotype: A read error may be the cause here, since a much bigger clone is one base away. This likely comes from a read error, as the CDR3 has no conserved phenylalanine or tryptophan at its end. The gene calls are TRBV6-5 and TRBJ2-4; possibly TRBD1 or TRBD2 for D (5 bases each). V lost 0 bases to trimming and J lost 4 bases, with 7 bases between them. Germline loops: CDR1 MNHEY, CDR2 SVGAGI. The CDR3 spans 14 residues. In DNA form, the CDR3 reads TGTGCCAGCAGTTACTCGGGACCGAAAAACATTCAGTACTCC. Protein sequence: CASSYSGPKNIQYS.

This chain links TRBV25-1 with TRBJ2-1; TRBD1 aligns across 9 bases. From germline, CDR1 is MGHDK and CDR2 SYGVNS. V was clipped by 7 bases and J by 9 bases; unmatched bases: 7. The CDR3 totals 13 residues. The DNA of the CDR3 is TGTGCCAGCACCGGGACAGGGATTCTTGAGCAGTTCTTC. Protein product: CASTGTGILEQFF.

The chain couples TRBV2 to TRBJ2-7; D gene uncertain. This CDR3 is built from 13 residues. V was cut by 4 bases and J by 3 bases, with 10 bases left in between. The V gene's germline CDR1 is SNHLY and CDR2 FYNNEI. The CDR3 region is CASSGPLFYEQYF. CDR3 DNA sequence: TGTGCCAGCAGTGGACCTCTTTTCTACGAGCAGTACTTC.

In this sample, this clonotype turned up many times. This rearrangement joins TRBV30 to TRBJ1-1, with D uncertain. The germline gives CDR1 GTSNPN, CDR2 SVGIG (reference sequence). Trimming stripped 0 bases from V and 1 base from J, with 6 bases between. The CDR3 runs to 13 residues. As DNA, the CDR3 is TGTGCCTGGAGTGTAATGGAGAACACTGAAGCTTTCTTT. This sequence encodes CAWSVMENTEAFF.

In its sample, this clonotype was seen a few times. The chain joins TRBV20-1 to TRBJ2-1, with a possible D match to TRBD2 (6 bases). CDR3 length equals 12 residues. Deletions cut 6 bases from V and 8 bases from J, with 14 bases between. The germline V gene has CDR1 DFQATT and CDR2 SNEGSKA (reference sequence). The CDR3 DNA is TGCAGTGCCCGGGAGTCCCGGGATGAGCAGTTCTTC. Its protein is CSARESRDEQFF.

This clonotype was found many times. The rearrangement joins TRBV12-3 or TRBV12-4 to TRBJ2-1; D might be TRBD2 (6 bases). The CDR3 is made up of 13 amino acids. Trimming left V 3 bases short and J 10 bases short, with 13 bases between. As DNA, the CDR3 is TGTGCCAGCAGTTTCGGGGGATTGAGGGAGCAGTTCTTC. It is translated as CASSFGGLREQFF.